A single sample is the source of the 21 T cell receptor beta chains below, sequenced in a study of STAT5B mutations in CD4+ large granular lymphocyte leukemia. Clones were sequenced by immunoSEQ multiplex PCR, and TCRdb holds only the in-frame ones, with some missing. Among around 35,000 clones listed, approximately 74% were seen once. The material sequenced was CD4+ T cells from blood buffy coats. These receptors came from a human donor in good health.

This clone was seen more than once but under ten times. The chain combines TRBV11-1 with TRBJ1-2; D is perhaps TRBD1 (6 bases). In germline, CDR1 is SGHAT, CDR2 FQDESV (reference sequence). The CDR3 runs 13 residues. Trimming cost V 5 bases and J 4 bases, with 11 bases left between them. CDR3 nucleotides: TGTGCCAGCAGCCCCCAGGGGACCTATGGCTACACCTTC. Translating gives CASSPQGTYGYTF.

This chain links TRBV30 with TRBJ1-2, with 7 bases aligning to TRBD1. The germline gives CDR1 GTSNPN, CDR2 SVGIG (reference sequence). V was pared by 0 bases and J by 7 bases, with 8 bases of the junction left unmatched. The CDR3 loop spans 14 amino acids. CDR3 sequence reads: CAWSVLGGGFGYTF. The CDR3 nucleotides read TGTGCCTGGAGTGTATTAGGGGGCGGGTTTGGCTACACCTTC. Full variable domain (outside the CDR3, taken from reference TRBV30 and TRBJ1-2): SQTIHQWPATLVQPVGSPLSLECTVEGTSNPNLYWYRQAAGRGLQLLFYSVGIGQISSEVPQNLSASRPQDRQFILSSKKLLLSDSGFYLCAWSVLGGGFGYTFGSGTRLTVV.

This chain connects TRBV7-3 to TRBJ2-7; perhaps TRBD2 as D (6 bases). The CDR3 consists of 15 residues. CDR1 SGHTA and CDR2 FQGTGA come from the germline V gene. The V and J ends lost 5 bases and 2 bases respectively, with 16 bases between them. Written as DNA, the CDR3 is TGTGCCAGCAGCCCAAGGGGCGGGAATGCCTACGAGCAGTACTTC. As protein: CASSPRGGNAYEQYF.

The rearrangement joins TRBV19 to TRBJ2-2, with 8 bases identical to TRBD1. Germline values: CDR1 LNHDA, CDR2 SQIVND (reference sequence). Trimming cost V 7 bases and J 0 bases; bases outside gene matches: 7. This CDR3 is built from 16 residues. The CDR3 sequence: CASISGGISNTGELFF. The CDR3 nucleotides are TGTGCCAGTATCTCAGGGGGCATATCGAACACCGGGGAGCTGTTTTTT. The complete variable domain, with remaining parts taken from reference TRBV19 and TRBJ2-2, reads DGGITQSPKYLFRKEGQNVTLSCEQNLNHDAMYWYRQDPGQGLRLIYYSQIVNDFQKGDIAEGYSVSREKKESFPLTVTSAQKNPTAFYLCASISGGISNTGELFFGEGSRLTVL.

This chain uses TRBV5-4 with TRBJ2-7, with 8 bases fitting TRBD1. Germline CDR1 is SGHNT and CDR2 is YYREEE (reference sequence). V was clipped by 4 bases and J by 2 bases; unmatched bases: 8. CDR3 size: 15 residues. CDR3 protein: CASSPRTGRTYEQYF. CDR3 in DNA: TGTGCCAGCAGCCCCAGGACAGGGCGAACCTACGAGCAGTACTTC.

The rearrangement links TRBV30 to TRBJ2-3; no definite D call. The CDR3 spans 14 residues. Germline CDR1 reads GTSNPN; CDR2 reads SVGIG (reference sequence). V dropped 5 bases and J dropped 3 bases, with 15 bases sitting between them. The CDR3 DNA sequence: TGTGCCTGGGGATTTATGACCGGGACAGATACGCAGTATTTT. Encoded protein: CAWGFMTGTDTQYF.

The chain links TRBV4-3 to TRBJ2-1; 12 positions match TRBD2. J was trimmed by 0 bases and V by 0 bases; bases with no gene match: 12. Germline V gene data show CDR1 as LGHNA and CDR2 as YSLEER. The CDR3 contains 21 residues. As DNA, the CDR3 is TGCGCCAGCAGCCAAGACTACTTAGGACTAGCGGGAAGTAGCTCCTACAATGAGCAGTTCTTC. This sequence encodes CASSQDYLGLAGSSSYNEQFF.

This clone was observed once. The genes are TRBV7-9 and TRBJ2-3; 12 bases align to TRBD2. CDR1 SEHNR and CDR2 FQNEAQ come from the germline V gene (reference sequence). Losses at the gene ends were 5 bases for V and 3 bases for J; bases not matched to a gene: 12. The CDR3 sequence is 18 residues long. The CDR3 nucleotides are TGTGCCAGCAGCCCCAAGTGGCGACTAGCGGGGGTAACAGATACGCAGTATTTT. Translating it yields CASSPKWRLAGVTDTQYF.

The chain has TRBV6-1 and TRBJ2-3, with 8 bases lining up with TRBD1. Germline V lookup: CDR1 MNHNS, CDR2 SASEGT. Losses at the gene ends were 3 bases for V and 6 bases for J; bases not matched to a gene: 8. The CDR3 totals 15 residues. The CDR3 reads CASSDFRQGTDTQYF. DNA of the CDR3: TGTGCCAGCAGTGACTTTAGACAGGGGACGGATACGCAGTATTTT.

The chain is built from TRBV2 and TRBJ2-1, with TRBD2 matching over 12 bases. V lost 6 bases, J lost 5 bases, and 5 bases stayed unmatched. The CDR3 consists of 15 residues. Germline values: CDR1 SNHLY, CDR2 FYNNEI. The CDR3 sequence is CASSVTSGGNNEQFF. The CDR3 region has the DNA TGTGCCAGCAGCGTTACTAGCGGGGGGAACAATGAGCAGTTCTTC.

The chain joins TRBV5-1 to TRBJ2-5, with 9 positions matching TRBD2. In germline, CDR1 is SGHRS, CDR2 YFSETQ. This CDR3 is built from 13 residues. The ends lost 7 bases at V and 5 bases at J; junction bases unmatched: 6. The CDR3 DNA reads as TGCGCCAGCCGCGGGGGGGGTGGTGAGACCCAGTACTTC. Protein sequence: CASRGGGGETQYF.

The rearrangement joins TRBV30 to TRBJ1-2, with D possibly TRBD1 on 6 matching bases. The CDR3 is 13 amino acids. Deletions cut 7 bases from V and 2 bases from J, with 14 bases between. Germline V gene sequence: CDR1 GTSNPN, CDR2 SVGIG (reference sequence). CDR3 sequence: CAYTGIPNYGYTF. CDR3 in DNA: TGTGCCTATACAGGGATCCCAAACTATGGCTACACCTTC.

The chain uses TRBV19 and TRBJ1-3; 7 positions agree with TRBD1. Germline V gene lookup returns CDR1 LNHDA and CDR2 SQIVND (reference sequence). Trimming cost V 5 bases and J 0 bases; bases outside gene matches: 4. The CDR3 runs 15 residues. CDR3 bases: TGTGCCAGTAGTCCGAGACAGGGCTCTGGAAACACCATATATTTT. Translation: CASSPRQGSGNTIYF.

Worth noting for this clone: The junction does not match germline at one end; this may be a read error. This chain joins TRBV18 and TRBJ2-7, with 9 bases fitting TRBD1. Germline loops: CDR1 KGHSH, CDR2 LQKENI. The length of the CDR3 is 15 residues. Here the CDR3 reads CASSAPGTGTHEQYF. The DNA for the CDR3 is TGTGCCAGCTCAGCACCCGGGACAGGGACTCACGAGCAGTACTTC.

This clone was recorded only once. The chain uses TRBV5-4 and TRBJ2-3, with D maybe TRBD2 (6 bases). Trimming shortened V by 4 bases and J by 1 base, and 13 bases separated the two germline ends. The CDR3 length is 15 residues. Per the germline V gene, CDR1 is SGHNT and CDR2 is YYREEE (reference sequence). CDR3 protein: CASSPSVPGTDTQYF. Here the CDR3 DNA reads TGTGCCAGCAGCCCTAGCGTTCCCGGCACAGATACGCAGTATTTT.

The chain carries TRBV29-1 and TRBJ2-2, with D hard to call. The CDR3 has 13 residues. V lost 5 bases and J 0 bases, leaving 7 bases between the germline ends. Germline assignment: CDR1 SQVTM and CDR2 ANQGSEA. CDR3 sequence reads: CSVSATNTGELFF. CDR3 bases: TGCAGCGTTTCAGCCACGAACACCGGGGAGCTGTTTTTT.

The rearrangement joins TRBV9 to TRBJ2-3, with 7 bases that match TRBD2. This CDR3 has 17 amino acids. J lost 2 bases, V lost 0 bases, and 9 bases had no gene match. The germline gives CDR1 SGDLS, CDR2 YYNGEE. The CDR3 nucleotides read TGTGCCAGCAGCGTAGCAGTTGGGGAGGGCCTCACAGATACGCAGTATTTT. Translating it yields CASSVAVGEGLTDTQYF.

The chain joins TRBV19 to TRBJ2-1, with D possibly being TRBD1 or TRBD2 (5 bases each). In germline, CDR1 is LNHDA, CDR2 SQIVND (reference sequence). V lost 0 bases to trimming and J lost 4 bases, with 16 bases between them. The CDR3 is 17 amino acids. This CDR3 is CASSIDIPYGAYNEQFF. The CDR3 coding sequence is TGTGCCAGTAGTATAGATATCCCCTACGGGGCTTACAATGAGCAGTTCTTC.

The chain recombines TRBV6-1 with TRBJ1-2; perhaps TRBD1 as D (6 bases). The CDR3 is made up of 17 amino acids. The germline V and J ends were trimmed by 0 bases and 6 bases, with 20 bases remaining between them. From germline, CDR1 is MNHNS and CDR2 SASEGT. The CDR3 here is CASSEAGPYRTEDGYTF. The CDR3 nucleotides are TGTGCCAGCAGTGAAGCTGGGCCCTATAGGACAGAAGATGGCTACACCTTC.

This clone has a single count. The chain links TRBV20-1 to TRBJ2-5; TRBD1 matches 8 bases. Trimming at V came to 0 bases and at J to 12 bases, leaving 3 bases not matched to a gene. Per the germline V gene, CDR1 is DFQATT and CDR2 is SNEGSKA (reference sequence). The CDR3 sequence is 11 residues long. CDR3 region: CSARDPGQEYF. CDR3 sequence (DNA): TGCAGTGCTAGAGATCCGGGACAGGAGTACTTC.

Turning to this clone: The junction departs from the called germline gene at one end, perhaps through a read error. V usage is TRBV9 and J usage is TRBJ2-7, with D possibly being TRBD2 (6 bases). This CDR3 region has 16 residues. Germline V gives CDR1 SGDLS, CDR2 YYNGEE. In nucleotides, the CDR3 is TGTGCCGGCAGCGTAGCGGTCGGATCAAGCTCCTACGAGCAGTACTTC. It yields the protein CAGSVAVGSSSYEQYF.